This T cell receptor (beta chain) originates from a study of cytomegalovirus exposure and HLA in healthy donors. Study-level results: It was found in a later analysis that first-cohort TCR clusters tended to co-occur in the 100 to 150 validation repertoires.

On this clone: Antigen unknown.

Generated by immunoSEQ multiplex PCR, the TCRdb table keeps only in-frame clones and is missing some. Seen here are 60,000 or so clones, around nine tenths observed once, and the top ten hold about 2.2%. CDR3 length: 14 amino acids. Germline values: CDR1 SEHNR, CDR2 FQNEAQ (reference sequence). Between the trimmed V and J ends, which lost 1 base and 7 bases, there was a span of 11 bases. The TCR comes from a woman younger than 45 in good health and CMV-seronegative. The sample taken for sequencing was PBMCs. The V call is TRBV7-9, the J call TRBJ1-5; tentatively, D is TRBD1 (5 bases). The CDR3 DNA reads TGTGCCAGCAGCTTAGACAGGATGAACCAGCCCCAGCATTTT. Protein: CASSLDRMNQPQHF.